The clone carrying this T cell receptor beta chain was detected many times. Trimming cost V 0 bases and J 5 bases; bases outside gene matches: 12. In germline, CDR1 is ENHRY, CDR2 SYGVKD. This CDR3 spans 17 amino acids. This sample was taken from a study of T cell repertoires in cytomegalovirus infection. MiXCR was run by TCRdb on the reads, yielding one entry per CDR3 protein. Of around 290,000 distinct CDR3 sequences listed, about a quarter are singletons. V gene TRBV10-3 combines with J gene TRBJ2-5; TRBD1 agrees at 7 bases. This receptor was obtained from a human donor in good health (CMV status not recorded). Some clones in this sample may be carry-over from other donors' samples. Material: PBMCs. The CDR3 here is CAISESDTGAVGETQYF. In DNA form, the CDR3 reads TGTGCCATCAGTGAGTCGGATACAGGGGCCGTAGGGGAGACCCAGTACTTC.